What follows describes a single T cell receptor beta chain. What it binds is unknown. The sample comes from a study of cytomegalovirus exposure and HLA in healthy donors. Study results and limitations: Based on reports, TCR beta sequences accurately predicted HLA-A and HLA-B alleles for most subjects. Highly shared sequence variants in one cluster were likely a sequencing artifact. Being productive about 90% or about 30% of the time was typical of most TCR beta V segments in an earlier analysis.

Healthy people donating bone marrow made up the donors. The CDR3 has 13 residues. Germline V gene data show CDR1 as SGHRS and CDR2 as YFSETQ. V dropped 4 bases and J dropped 4; count of bases not matched to a gene: 5. PCR amplification relied on 60 Vbeta primers (plus 13 Jbeta primers). Generated by immunoSEQ multiplex PCR, the TCRdb table keeps only in-frame clones and is missing some. The sample contains 140,000 to 150,000 clones, 75% to 90% of which appear only once. The J gene is TRBJ2-7, the V gene TRBV5-1, with 7 bases fitting TRBD1. The sequenced material came from PBMCs. This sequence was found in a woman aged 25-40 years in good health and CMV-seronegative. CDR3 nucleotides: TGCGCCAGCAGCCGGAGACAGGGATACGAGCAGTACTTC. Protein product: CASSRRQGYEQYF.